The rows below give T cell receptor beta chains drawn from one sample of a study of blood T cell repertoires in acute mononucleosis. The method was immunoSEQ multiplex PCR; TCRdb's version includes in-frame clones alone and lacks a portion of them. The table has under 2,500 clones, 25% to 30% seen once; the top ten hold roughly 65%. Sequences were derived from EBV YVL epitope tetramer+ CD8+ T cells sorted from PBMCs, sampled during acute infectious mononucleosis. These receptors all come from a man aged 18 to 30 with infectious mononucleosis caused by EBV. CDR3s include the opening cysteine and the closing phenylalanine or tryptophan. D genes are given only for firm matches. The size field is filled for only some rows; it gives once, few, many or a size class.

>.|TRBV6-5|TRBJ2-5|many
TGTGCCAGCAGTTTATTTGTCGGGAGCGGCGAAGAGACCCAGTACTTC
CASSLFVGSGEETQYF
>TRBD2|TRBV10-3|TRBJ2-6|.
TGTGCCATTCGGGGGGGGTATGTAATCGACTCTGGGGCCAACGTCCTGACTTTC
CAIRGGYVIDSGANVLTF
>.|TRBV13|TRBJ2-1|few
TGTGCCAGCAGCTCCCTAACGTACAATGAGCAGTTCTTC
CASSSLTYNEQFF
>.|TRBV6-5|TRBJ1-1|.
TGTGCCAGCAGTTTATCTAATGAAGCTTTCTTT
CASSLSNEAFF
>TRBD2|TRBV27|TRBJ2-3|few
TGTGCCTGCAGTTGTTCGACTAGCGAGGCCTTCACAGATACGCAGTATTTT
CACSCSTSEAFTDTQYF
>TRBD1|TRBV30|TRBJ2-1|.
TGTGCCTGGAGTGGTGACAGGGGCTCCTTCTTTGAGCAGTTCTTC
CAWSGDRGSFFEQFF
>.|TRBV6-4|TRBJ2-1|.
TGTTTCAGCAGTGACCCGTTTTTGAATGAGCAGTTCTTC
CFSSDPFLNEQFF
>.|TRBV29-1|TRBJ2-3|.
TGCAGCGTTGAGTGGGATGCCACAGATACGCAGTATTTT
CSVEWDATDTQYF
>TRBD2|TRBV27|TRBJ2-1|medium-sized
TGTGCCAGCAGTTTTACGGGAGGGGAGCAGTTCTTC
CASSFTGGEQFF
>.|TRBV25-1|TRBJ2-4|.
TGTGCCAGCAGCCATCTGGGGGGAGACAACATTCAGTACTTC
CASSHLGGDNIQYF
>.|TRBV2|TRBJ2-3|many
TGTGCCAGCAGTGCCCTACTTGGGTCAGCGTCGACGCAGTATTTT
CASSALLGSASTQYF
>TRBD2|TRBV10-3|TRBJ2-2|.
TGTGCCAGCAGACCCTGGGGAGGGACCGGGGAGCTGTTTTTT
CASRPWGGTGELFF
>.|TRBV6-5|TRBJ2-3|.
TGTGCGAGCAGTGCCGTACTTGGGTCAGCGTCGACGCAGTATTTT
CASSAVLGSASTQYF
>.|TRBV13|TRBJ2-7|.
TGTGCCAGCAGCCTTCTAGCTAACTACGAGCAGTACTTC
CASSLLANYEQYF
>TRBD1|TRBV7-9|TRBJ2-3|few
TGTGCCAGCAGCTTGGACCTTGGACAGGGAACAGATACGCAGTATTTT
CASSLDLGQGTDTQYF